This T cell receptor beta chain derives from a study of radiation and T cells in renal cell carcinoma. Concerning this clone itself: The target antigen is unknown.

Treatment of the sample: 15 Gy SBRT to primary tumor, nephrectomy 4 weeks later. General study points: Irradiated tumors had higher TCR clonality than control tumors.

Using immunoSEQ multiplex PCR, the repertoire was profiled, and TCRdb retains in-frame clones only, with some absent. In the table there are roughly 4,000 clones, less than 65% of which are singletons. Trimming cost V 3 bases and J 0 bases, with 18 bases left between them. The CDR3 has 18 residues. Germline V gene lookup returns CDR1 SGHTA and CDR2 FQGNSA. The sequence was collected from a woman aged 60-75 years with renal cell carcinoma. Here the sequenced sample was tumor tissue, taken from a patient whose treatment included radiotherapy and nephrectomy. V and J are TRBV7-2 and TRBJ2-1; TRBD1 might be the D (5 bases). This CDR3 is CASSFSSVRTSSYNEQFF. Here the CDR3 DNA reads TGTGCCAGCAGCTTTTCGAGTGTGCGGACAAGCTCCTACAATGAGCAGTTCTTC.